This entry lists 26 T cell receptor beta chains sequenced from one sample in a study of shared clonotypes between healthy human individuals. Method: immunoSEQ multiplex PCR; TCRdb's copy keeps in-frame clones and lacks some. This sample carries some 2,400,000 clones, approximately 95% of them seen once, and the ten largest clones take 0.13%. Sequencing used naive CD4+ T cells sorted from blood. Subset meaning: CD45RA+ positively selected. The receptor source for this set is a man younger than 30 in good health.

This chain's CDR3 is CASSYGTSRPNSPLHF. The CDR3 DNA is TGCGCCAGCAGCTACGGGACATCCCGACCTAATTCACCCCTCCACTTT. The chain uses TRBV5-1 and TRBJ1-6, with a weak D call TRBD1 (6 bases). Germline CDR1 is SGHRS and CDR2 is YFSETQ. V shed 3 bases and J shed 6 bases, with 16 bases lying between them. The CDR3 extends over 16 amino acids. The entire variable domain, with the rest obtained from reference TRBV5-1 and TRBJ1-6, is as follows: KAGVTQTPRYLIKTRGQQVTLSCSPISGHRSVSWYQQTPGQGLQFLFEYFSETQRNKGNFPGRFSGRQFSNSRSEMNVSTLELGDSALYLCASSYGTSRPNSPLHFGNGTRLTVT.

V gene TRBV30 combines with J gene TRBJ2-7; TRBD1 agrees at 7 bases. The CDR3 has 16 amino acids. The germline CDR1 and CDR2 sequences are GTSNPN and SVGIG (reference sequence). V shed 1 base, J shed 6 bases, and the junction held 15 bases outside the gene matches. The CDR3 nucleotides read TGTGCCTGGAGTGAATTGGTTTGGGACAGTCTCTTCGAGCAGTACTTC. The encoded protein is CAWSELVWDSLFEQYF.

The chain carries TRBV7-9 and TRBJ2-1, with TRBD2 matching over 7 bases. The CDR3 has 13 amino acids. Germline values: CDR1 SEHNR, CDR2 FQNEAQ (reference sequence). Trimming removed 5 bases from V and 7 bases from J; junction bases left unmatched: 5. CDR3 residues: CASSLPGGNEQFF. The CDR3 bases are TGTGCCAGCAGCCTCCCGGGGGGTAATGAGCAGTTCTTC.

In the case of this clone: Other DNA sequences in the sample encode the same CDR3. J is TRBJ1-6 and V is TRBV4-1; D uncertain. Germline V gene sequence: CDR1 MGHRA, CDR2 YSYEKL. CDR3 size: 17 residues. V lost 0 bases and J lost 0, with 9 bases in between. The CDR3 DNA follows: TGCGCCAGCAGCCAAGACCTGGAGAGCTCCTATAATTCACCCCTCCACTTT. It specifies CASSQDLESSYNSPLHF.

This clone was detected once. The gene calls are TRBV7-2 and TRBJ2-3; 7 bases are a match to TRBD1. Per the germline V gene, CDR1 is SGHTA and CDR2 is FQGNSA. CDR3 size: 15 residues. With 5 bases clipped from V and 3 bases from J, the junction kept 8 bases outside the gene matches. CDR3 sequence: CASSRGGGLTDTQYF. CDR3 coding DNA: TGTGCCAGCAGCCGAGGGGGCGGCCTGACAGATACGCAGTATTTT.

This chain uses TRBV5-4 with TRBJ1-2, with 12 bases lining up with TRBD1. Germline V gene data show CDR1 as SGHNT and CDR2 as YYREEE (reference sequence). The CDR3 loop spans 14 amino acids. The trim removed 3 bases at V and 5 bases at J, leaving 2 bases unmatched. CDR3 nucleotide sequence: TGTGCCAGCAGCTGGGACAGGGGGCCTTATGGCTACACCTTC. This translates into CASSWDRGPYGYTF.

CDR3 protein: CASSSSGANTGELFF. In DNA form, the CDR3 reads TGTGCCAGTAGTTCTAGCGGTGCGAACACCGGGGAGCTGTTTTTT. The gene calls are TRBV19 and TRBJ2-2; 7 bases are shared with TRBD2. Germline lookup yields CDR1 LNHDA and CDR2 SQIVND (reference sequence). Trimming removed 5 bases from V and 0 bases from J; junction bases left unmatched: 3. The CDR3 length is 15 residues.

The V call is TRBV6-5, the J call TRBJ1-2, with 7 bases identical to TRBD1. Losses at the gene ends were 4 bases for V and 4 bases for J; bases not matched to a gene: 9. CDR1 MNHEY and CDR2 SVGAGI come from the germline V gene. This CDR3 region has 15 residues. CDR3 coding DNA: TGTGCCAGCAGTTCCCACACCTGGGACAGCTATGGCTACACCTTC. Its protein is CASSSHTWDSYGYTF.

The J gene is TRBJ1-6, the V gene TRBV4-1; 7 positions match TRBD1. V shed 3 bases and J 10 bases; nucleotides not matched to a gene: 12. Germline V CDR1 and CDR2: MGHRA, YSYEKL. The length of the CDR3 is 16 residues. The CDR3 spells CASSHVGQSNSSPLHF. In nucleotides, the CDR3 is TGCGCCAGCAGCCACGTGGGACAGTCTAATTCATCACCCCTCCACTTT.

This rearrangement joins TRBV10-3 to TRBJ2-7, with D maybe TRBD1 (7 bases). V was shortened by 0 bases and J by 5 bases, with 14 bases between the two germline ends. CDR1 and CDR2 from the germline V gene are ENHRY and SYGVKD. The CDR3 contains 15 residues. CDR3 DNA sequence: TGTGCCATCAGTGAGTCTGAGGACAGGAGGGACGAGCAGTACTTC. Translated: CAISESEDRRDEQYF.

The chain has TRBV30 and TRBJ1-6; D not resolved. Germline V lookup: CDR1 GTSNPN, CDR2 SVGIG (reference sequence). CDR3 length: 15 amino acids. Trimming took 0 bases from V and 9 from J, leaving 15 bases between them. The CDR3 reads CAWSVTRQITSPLHF. The CDR3, as DNA: TGTGCCTGGAGTGTAACAAGGCAGATCACTTCACCCCTCCACTTT. Supplemented by reference TRBV30 and TRBJ1-6, the full variable domain reads SQTIHQWPATLVQPVGSPLSLECTVEGTSNPNLYWYRQAAGRGLQLLFYSVGIGQISSEVPQNLSASRPQDRQFILSSKKLLLSDSGFYLCAWSVTRQITSPLHFGNGTRLTVT.

The chain links TRBV14 to TRBJ1-1; no clear D gene. Germline values: CDR1 SGHDN, CDR2 FVKESK. The ends were cut back, 2 bases at V and 1 base at J, with 5 bases in the middle. The CDR3 totals 13 residues. The DNA of the CDR3 is TGTGCCAGCAGCCAAAACCAGAACACTGAAGCTTTCTTT. This encodes CASSQNQNTEAFF.

The rearrangement joins TRBV9 to TRBJ2-5; D possibly corresponds to TRBD1 (5 bases). V was trimmed by 0 bases and J by 3 bases, leaving 12 bases between them. This CDR3 is built from 15 residues. Per the germline V gene, CDR1 is SGDLS and CDR2 is YYNGEE. In nucleotides, the CDR3 is TGTGCCAGCAGCGTAGGCTCACAGGTCGAAGAGACCCAGTACTTC. Translated, it gives CASSVGSQVEETQYF.

J is TRBJ1-5 and V is TRBV11-2, with 8 positions matching TRBD1. This CDR3 comprises 16 residues. The ends lost 2 bases at V and 4 bases at J; junction bases unmatched: 7. Looked up from germline, CDR1 is SGHAT and CDR2 is FQNNGV. The DNA of the CDR3 is TGTGCCAGCAGCTTATCCGGACAGGGCCCAAATCAGCCCCAGCATTTT. It is translated as CASSLSGQGPNQPQHF.

V gene TRBV5-1 combines with J gene TRBJ1-1, with 9 nucleotides matching TRBD1. The CDR3 has 14 amino acids. Germline V gives CDR1 SGHRS, CDR2 YFSETQ. V dropped 7 bases and J dropped 5; count of bases not matched to a gene: 9. In DNA, the CDR3 is TGCGCCAGCTCCTATACAGGGGGCCAGACTGAAGCTTTCTTT. It codes for CASSYTGGQTEAFF.

The gene calls are TRBV30 and TRBJ2-7, with 8 bases lining up with TRBD2. The V segment lost 5 bases and the J segment 3 bases; nucleotides outside the gene matches: 3. Germline loops: CDR1 GTSNPN, CDR2 SVGIG (reference sequence). This CDR3 spans 12 amino acids. CDR3 in amino acids: CAWERELYEQYF. CDR3 sequence (DNA): TGTGCCTGGGAGCGGGAGCTCTACGAGCAGTACTTC.

This sequence joins TRBV18 and TRBJ1-1; D is undetermined. V was cut by 4 bases and J by 0 bases, with 9 bases left in between. Per the germline V gene, CDR1 is KGHSH and CDR2 is LQKENI. The CDR3 length is 14 residues. The CDR3 DNA reads TGTGCCAGCTCACTTGCGGAATTGAACACTGAAGCTTTCTTT. It specifies CASSLAELNTEAFF.

The V call is TRBV27, the J call TRBJ1-5, with D perhaps TRBD1 (6 bases). The germline gives CDR1 MNHEY, CDR2 SMNVEV (reference sequence). V lost 4 bases and J lost 4, with 17 bases in between. The CDR3 is 16 amino acids. The chain's CDR3 is CASSSLGGQGNQPQHF. The CDR3 coding sequence is TGTGCCAGCAGTTCTTTGGGGGGCCAGGGGAATCAGCCCCAGCATTTT.

The chain employs TRBV7-9 and TRBJ2-3; 8 bases fit TRBD1. The germline V gene encodes CDR1 SEHNR and CDR2 FQNEAQ (reference sequence). The CDR3 covers 16 residues. V lost 1 base and J lost 0; bases outside the gene matches: 3. The CDR3 protein is CASSLEWTGSTDTQYF. CDR3 nucleotide sequence: TGTGCCAGCAGCTTAGAATGGACAGGGAGCACAGATACGCAGTATTTT.

The chain uses TRBV5-6 and TRBJ2-5; D unresolved. The CDR3 runs 16 residues. The germline gives CDR1 SGHDT, CDR2 YYEEEE. The V end was cut by 1 base, the J end by 2 bases, with 15 bases between. The DNA of the CDR3 is TGTGCCAGCAGCTTGAAGGTGCAAAGTTATCAAGAGACCCAGTACTTC. Its protein product is CASSLKVQSYQETQYF.

The chain couples TRBV5-1 to TRBJ2-3; 13 bases are a match to TRBD2. Losses at the gene ends were 4 bases for V and 2 bases for J; bases not matched to a gene: 4. The CDR3 extends over 16 amino acids. Germline-derived CDR1 and CDR2 are SGHRS and YFSETQ. The CDR3 loop reads CASSAGLAGPTDTQYF. The CDR3 DNA reads TGCGCCAGCAGCGCGGGACTAGCGGGACCCACAGATACGCAGTATTTT. The full variable domain, completed using reference TRBV5-1 and TRBJ2-3, is KAGVTQTPRYLIKTRGQQVTLSCSPISGHRSVSWYQQTPGQGLQFLFEYFSETQRNKGNFPGRFSGRQFSNSRSEMNVSTLELGDSALYLCASSAGLAGPTDTQYFGPGTRLTVL.

Concerning this clone itself: The sample has other DNA sequences that encode this CDR3 too. This chain connects TRBV18 to TRBJ1-1; the D gene is possibly TRBD1 (5 bases). This CDR3 is 16 amino acids long. Germline V gene lookup returns CDR1 KGHSH and CDR2 LQKENI. V was pared by 3 bases and J by 1 base, with 15 bases between. The CDR3 sequence: CASSPPVGGGNTEAFF. CDR3 sequence (DNA): TGTGCCAGCTCACCTCCCGTCGGGGGGGGGAACACTGAAGCTTTCTTT. The variable domain in full, with the rest retrieved from reference TRBV18 and TRBJ1-1, is NAGVMQNPRHLVRRRGQEARLRCSPMKGHSHVYWYRQLPEEGLKFMVYLQKENIIDESGMPKERFSAEFPKEGPSILRIQQVVRGDSAAYFCASSPPVGGGNTEAFFGQGTRLTVV.

V is TRBV6-1 and J is TRBJ1-4; D call uncertain. V was cut by 2 bases and J by 4 bases, with 11 bases left in between. This CDR3 region has 15 residues. CDR1 is MNHNS, CDR2 SASEGT, per germline. CDR3 nucleotides: TGTGCCAGCAGTGAAATAGGGTATGGTAATGAAAAACTGTTTTTT. Protein sequence: CASSEIGYGNEKLFF.

This rearrangement joins TRBV18 to TRBJ1-1; D is unclear. The CDR3 sequence is 14 residues long. In germline, CDR1 is KGHSH, CDR2 LQKENI. V was cut by 2 bases and J by 0 bases, with 7 bases left in between. CDR3 nucleotide sequence: TGTGCCAGCTCACCAAACACCATGAACACTGAAGCTTTCTTT. It translates to CASSPNTMNTEAFF. The variable domain in full, completed from reference TRBV18 and TRBJ1-1, reads NAGVMQNPRHLVRRRGQEARLRCSPMKGHSHVYWYRQLPEEGLKFMVYLQKENIIDESGMPKERFSAEFPKEGPSILRIQQVVRGDSAAYFCASSPNTMNTEAFFGQGTRLTVV.

The V call is TRBV19, the J call TRBJ1-2; D is unclear. Trimming shortened V by 7 bases and J by 2 bases, and 14 bases separated the two germline ends. This CDR3 is 14 amino acids long. CDR1 LNHDA and CDR2 SQIVND come from the germline V gene (reference sequence). As DNA, the CDR3 is TGTGCCAGTACCGAGGAGGCCTCAAACTATGGCTACACCTTC. It codes for CASTEEASNYGYTF.

This sequence joins TRBV6-1 and TRBJ2-7; 7 bases match TRBD2. The CDR3 sequence is 16 residues long. Germline V gives CDR1 MNHNS, CDR2 SASEGT. The V gene end was trimmed by 3 bases and the J gene end by 2 bases; junction bases not matched to a gene: 10. Here the CDR3 reads CASSDRPGGTAYEQYF. The CDR3 DNA reads as TGTGCCAGCAGTGATCGACCGGGAGGAACGGCCTACGAGCAGTACTTC.